This entry features one TCR beta chain sequence. Additional DNA sequences in this sample encode the identical CDR3. The data were taken from a study of shared clonotypes between healthy human individuals. The germline V gene encodes CDR1 SGHTA and CDR2 FQGTGA. With 2 bases removed from V and 2 bases from J, the gap between germline ends came to 6 bases. This CDR3 contains 13 residues. Here immunoSEQ multiplex PCR was the method, and the copy in TCRdb shows in-frame clones only, minus some. There are roughly 2 million clones in the sample; approximately 95% occur only once, and less than 0.15% lies in the top ten.

Material: naive CD4+ T cells sorted from blood. As to subset: CD45RA+ positively selected. The rearrangement uses TRBV7-3 and TRBJ1-1; the D is unclear. The receptor was derived from a man aged 18 to 29 in good health. The DNA for the CDR3 is TGTGCCAGCAGCTTAGGCACAAACACTGAAGCTTTCTTT. Translating gives CASSLGTNTEAFF.